This T cell receptor (beta chain) comes out of a study of T-cell memory formation after mild COVID-19. TCRdb re-called the 5' RACE reads through MiXCR, storing one row per CDR3 protein. The table shows 120,000 or so distinct CDR3 sequences, with over 15% occurring only once. The source of this sequence is a man younger than 30 who had mild COVID-19 (a few samples of this study predate the infection). Cell type and time point are not known. Source material: PBMCs or a T cell subset sorted from them (not recorded which).

The CDR3 is CSAPTGDIFKQYF. CDR3 DNA sequence: TGCAGTGCCCCGACAGGAGATATTTTCAAGCAGTACTTC. The genes are TRBV20-1 and TRBJ2-7, with D possibly matching TRBD1 (6 bases). The CDR3 has 13 amino acids. Trimming stripped 6 bases from V and 8 bases from J, with 20 bases between. Germline V lookup: CDR1 DFQATT, CDR2 SNEGSKA (reference sequence).